This T cell receptor beta chain was captured in a study of T cells in Graves' hyperthyroidism and ophthalmopathy. Study results and limitations: In validation, the model predicted ophthalmopathy. These predictions came a median approximately 6.5 months before onset.

The CDR3 has 19 amino acids. Germline-derived CDR1 and CDR2 are SGHRS and YFSETQ. V trimming: 4 bases; J trimming: 6 bases; junction bases outside the gene matches: 14. Amplification of TCR beta CDR3 regions was performed using RNA transcripts as template. The HTBI primer set drove a first-round RT-PCR of the TCR CDR3. Each CDR3 protein is one row after TCRdb ran MiXCR on the multiplex PCR reads. The sample carries a few hundred thousand distinct CDR3 sequences, 14% recorded once. Many counts were recorded for this clonotype. The antigen is unknown. Lactation, pregnancy, other autoimmune disease or uncontrolled infection excluded patients. On the basis of clinical symptoms, serum thyroxine and TRAb, thyroid ultrasound and orbital computed tomography, diagnoses were made. Extraction of PBMCs used 8 to 10 ml of fresh peripheral blood.

This receptor was obtained from a woman under 40 with Graves' ophthalmopathy. The source material was blood. This chain links TRBV5-1 with TRBJ2-3; 16 bases map to TRBD2. The CDR3 DNA follows: TGCGCCAGCAGCCCGGGACTAGCGGGGGGGACGAATCACGGGGATACGCAGTATTTT. As protein: CASSPGLAGGTNHGDTQYF. Full variable domain (outside the CDR3, taken from reference TRBV5-1 and TRBJ2-3): KAGVTQTPRYLIKTRGQQVTLSCSPISGHRSVSWYQQTPGQGLQFLFEYFSETQRNKGNFPGRFSGRQFSNSRSEMNVSTLELGDSALYLCASSPGLAGGTNHGDTQYFGPGTRLTVL.